This T cell receptor (beta chain) was captured in a study of spatial heterogeneity in lung cancer (dated by TCRdb to about 2019). For the wider study: Beta-chain transcripts were consistently detected in greater numbers than alpha-chain transcripts, which likely reflected higher beta-chain transcript abundance. In the raw uncorrected reads, each unique combination of TCR and UMI appeared more than ten times on average. The study quantitatively compared TCR alpha and beta repertoires across multiple tumor regions, matched nontumor lung and blood in non-small cell lung cancer. Nonsynonymous mutation counts, determined by whole-exome sequencing of tumor tissue, were related to TCR repertoire features. Both alpha and beta chains were TCR-sequenced in samples taken at surgery, namely 220 tumor regions, fewer than 85 matched nontumor lung samples and a few dozen PBMC samples.

The investigation overall reported the following: Additional single-cell paired TCR alpha and beta sequencing was considered necessary to confirm, at a functional level, the hypothesis that regional TCRs recognize regional mutations. Ubiquitous expanded tumor TCRs were detected in blood more often at tumor resection than at routine follow-up.

The library relied on 5' RACE. Sequencing instrument: NextSeq 500. To allow correction of PCR and sequencing errors, the TCR library protocol tagged every TCR cDNA molecule with a unique molecular identifier. Per the original workflow: Decombinator tools were used for TCR identification, UMI-based error correction and CDR3 extraction. Expanded TCRs were defined as those above a frequency of 2 per 1,000, corresponding to the top 1% of the tumor frequency distribution. Renyi diversity was computed with the R vegan package after each repertoire had been subsampled 100 times to 5,000 TCRs. To build CDR3 similarity networks, amino acid triplet string-kernel similarity was used, and CDR3s were connected when their pairwise similarity was above 0.82. In-frame beta chains were kept once TCRdb had trimmed the public reads at Q25 with fastp and called clones with MiXCR. Identical CDR3 proteins give one entry, which carries the most common genes and DNA. Clone size and V and J calls follow TCRdb, not the original study. Here the sample has 89,000 or so distinct CDR3 sequences; about 20% occur a single time. The ten largest clones capture roughly 5.6% of the sample.

V lost 7 bases and J lost 5 bases; the stretch between them is 11 bases long. CDR1 and CDR2 are read off the germline V gene as SNHLY and FYNNEI. Including cysteine and phenylalanine, the CDR3 has 12 amino acids. Only the CDR3 part of the read is kept: 36 bases, read in frame from the first base. The time point label, as the study defines it: sample taken at primary tumor resection. Whole RNA extracted from tumor and nontumor lung tissue, or from cryopreserved PBMC samples, was used for TCR sequencing without cell sorting. Donors were around 69 patients with early-stage, untreated non-small cell lung cancer from the lung TRACERx cohort. Only patients for whom sufficient RNA was available from at least two tumor regions were selected for TCR sequencing. Comment on this clonotype: The clone's antigen remains unknown. No quality values exist for individual bases; no much larger clone is one base distant.

This sequence originates from a male donor with early-stage non-small cell lung cancer. In this chain, TRBV2 is recombined with TRBJ2-5; the D gene cannot be resolved reliably. This material consisted of PBMCs, taken at surgery. Here is the DNA: TGTGCCAGCAAAGAAACCGGGGAGACCCAGTACTTC. It translates to CASKETGETQYF.